The rows below give T cell receptor beta chains drawn from one sample of a study of cytomegalovirus exposure and HLA in healthy donors. Here immunoSEQ multiplex PCR was the method, and the copy in TCRdb shows in-frame clones only, minus some. The table lists 21,000 or so clones, 95% to 97% of them singletons. What was sequenced was PBMCs. The receptors were gathered from a man aged 30 to 39 in good health and CMV-seropositive. Both conserved end residues are part of each CDR3. For some rows the clone size is stated as once, few or many, or as a class when expanded; others skip it.

>NA|TRBV27|TRBJ2-5
CASSSLAGSQETQYF
>NA|TRBV19|TRBJ2-6
CASTIDRSGANVLTF
>NA|TRBV5-1|TRBJ2-2
CASSLQITNTGELFF
>NA|TRBV9|TRBJ1-1
CASSVLDIGAEAFF
>NA|TRBV28|TRBJ2-7
CASREAGGRPSYEQYF
>NA|TRBV4-1|TRBJ1-3
CASSNTLGNTIYF
>once|TRBV14|TRBJ1-2
CASSPDRGHGYTF
>NA|TRBV28|TRBJ1-2
CASLHGDHYGYTF
>NA|TRBV10-3|TRBJ2-1
CAIRPETKLRGNEQFF
>NA|TRBV29-1|TRBJ2-5
CSVRQGAGETQYF
>NA|TRBV7-6|TRBJ1-4
CASSLGGTGLNEKLFF
>NA|TRBV5-4|TRBJ2-4
CASSFRGRDIQYF
>NA|TRBV7-2|TRBJ1-2
CASSFIRGSYRNGYTF
>NA|TRBV5-1|TRBJ2-1
CASSLGTNNEQFF
>once|TRBV28|TRBJ2-7
CASSPIPSGGTYEQYF
>NA|TRBV7-6|TRBJ2-1
CASSPRESNEQFF
>NA|TRBV18|TRBJ2-1
CASSPQGAGGSHEQFF
>NA|TRBV2|TRBJ2-2
CASKGQGLNTGELFF
>once|TRBV1|TRBJ2-7
CTSSHYPRLAGGWEQYF
>NA|TRBV5-4|TRBJ1-1
CASSPINNPEAFF
>NA|TRBV27|TRBJ2-7
CASSWGQGAREQYF
>NA|TRBV9|TRBJ2-1
CASSVEEGVEQFF
>NA|TRBV10-3|TRBJ1-1
CAISGKTGGTEAFF
>NA|TRBV4-2|TRBJ1-2
CASSRGTATTYGYTF
>NA|TRBV6-4|TRBJ2-2
CASADRANTGELFF
>NA|TRBV5-4|TRBJ1-1
CASSLGGGRVVGAFF